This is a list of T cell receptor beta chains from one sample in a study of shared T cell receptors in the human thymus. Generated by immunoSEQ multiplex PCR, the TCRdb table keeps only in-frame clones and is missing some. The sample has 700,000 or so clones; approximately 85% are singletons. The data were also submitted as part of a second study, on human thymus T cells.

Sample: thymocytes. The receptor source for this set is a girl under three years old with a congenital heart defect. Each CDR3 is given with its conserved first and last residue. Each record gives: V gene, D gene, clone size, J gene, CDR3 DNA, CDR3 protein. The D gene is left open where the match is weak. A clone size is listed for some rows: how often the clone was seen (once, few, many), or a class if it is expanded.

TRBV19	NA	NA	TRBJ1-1	TGTGCCAGTAGTTCTAACACTGAAGCTTTCTTT	CASSSNTEAFF
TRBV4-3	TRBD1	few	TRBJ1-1	TGCGCCAGCAGCCACGGGACAGGCCCTACTGAAGCTTTCTTT	CASSHGTGPTEAFF
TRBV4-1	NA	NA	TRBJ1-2	TGCGCCAGCAGCCAAGAAGGGGTCGCGAGGGGCTACACCTTC	CASSQEGVARGYTF
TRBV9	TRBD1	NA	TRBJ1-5	TGTGCCAGCAGCCTAACAGGGGGCGGTCAGCCCCAGCATTTT	CASSLTGGGQPQHF
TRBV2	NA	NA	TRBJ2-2	TGTGCCAGCAGCGTCAGGGGGAACACCGGGGAGCTGTTTTTT	CASSVRGNTGELFF
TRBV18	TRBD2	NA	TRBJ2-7	TGTGCCAGCTCACTAGCGGGGGGGCGCTACGAGCAGTACTTC	CASSLAGGRYEQYF
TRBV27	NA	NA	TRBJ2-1	TGTGCCAGCAGTTTGGACAGCCCCAATGAGCAGTTCTTC	CASSLDSPNEQFF
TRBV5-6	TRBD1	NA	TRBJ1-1	TGTGCCAGCAGCTTGACAGGGGCTCCCCGTACGGGAGCTTTCTTT	CASSLTGAPRTGAFF
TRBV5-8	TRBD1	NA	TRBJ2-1	TGTGCCAGCAGCCCCGACAGGGGTCGGTACAATGAGCAGTTCTTC	CASSPDRGRYNEQFF
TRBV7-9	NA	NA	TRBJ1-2	TGTGCCAGCAGCGAAGGCTATGGGCCGGACTATGGCTACACCTTC	CASSEGYGPDYGYTF
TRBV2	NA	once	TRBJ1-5	TGTGCCAGCGTGAGAGATAGCAATCAGCCCCAGCATTTT	CASVRDSNQPQHF
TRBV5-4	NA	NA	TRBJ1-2	TGTGCCAGCAGCTTAAATAAGACAGCACCCTTTGGCTACACCTTC	CASSLNKTAPFGYTF
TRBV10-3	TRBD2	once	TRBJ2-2	TGTGCCATCAGTGAGTCGAGGACTAGACGGTTAAAGAATCACACCGGGGAGCTGTTTTTT	CAISESRTRRLKNHTGELFF
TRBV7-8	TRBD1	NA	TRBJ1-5	TGTGCCAGCAGCTTAATTCCCGAGGGGGCAGATGTATATAGCAATCAGCCCCAGCATTTT	CASSLIPEGADVYSNQPQHF
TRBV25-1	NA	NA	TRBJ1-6	TGTGCCAGCAGTGAATTAGGGGTTCCTAATTCACCCCTCCACTTT	CASSELGVPNSPLHF
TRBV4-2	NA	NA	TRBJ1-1	TGTGCCAGCAGCCAAGTGTCAGAGAACACTGAAGCTTTCTTT	CASSQVSENTEAFF
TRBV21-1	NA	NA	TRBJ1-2	TGTACCGGACAGGGGCAGTTGACAATCTATGGCTACACCTTC	CTGQGQLTIYGYTF
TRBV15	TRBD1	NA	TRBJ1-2	TGTGCCACCAGCTGGACAGGGGAAGATGGCTACACCTTC	CATSWTGEDGYTF
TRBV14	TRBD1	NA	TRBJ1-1	TGTGCCAGCAGCCAAGGTACACAGGGGGCGAACACTGAAGCTTTCTTT	CASSQGTQGANTEAFF
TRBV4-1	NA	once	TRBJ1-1	TGCGCCAGCAGCCAAGGTGCGTTCATGAACACTGAAGCTTTCTTT	CASSQGAFMNTEAFF
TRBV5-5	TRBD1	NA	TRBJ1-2	TGTGCCAGCAGCTTGGGACAGGGGCACTATGGCTACACCTTC	CASSLGQGHYGYTF
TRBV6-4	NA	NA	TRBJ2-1	TGTGCCAGCAGTGATCTAGAGGGAGAGCAGTTCTTC	CASSDLEGEQFF